This T cell receptor beta chain was retrieved from a study of technical replicates of blood from several donors. Sequenced by immunoSEQ multiplex PCR; TCRdb stores in-frame clones only, minus some. The table records about 81,000 clones, roughly 90% of them present only once. The CDR3 runs to 15 residues. The V gene end was trimmed by 11 bases and the J gene end by 5 bases; junction bases not matched to a gene: 12. CDR1 is MNHNY and CDR2 is SVGAGI in the germline V gene (reference sequence). The sequenced sample was T cells isolated from PBMCs. The origin of this receptor is a human donor in good health. The V call is TRBV6-6, the J call TRBJ2-3; 11 nucleotides align to TRBD2. CDR3 in amino acids: CAAGDLAGGVDTQYF. CDR3 bases: TGTGCCGCCGGGGACCTAGCGGGAGGCGTAGATACGCAGTATTTT.